The 7 T cell receptor beta chains listed next were all sequenced from one sample in a study of radiation and T cells in renal cell carcinoma. The repertoire was sequenced with immunoSEQ multiplex PCR; TCRdb's copy has only in-frame clones and lacks some. This repertoire shows over 15,000 clones, 55% to 65% found once; its top ten account for around 13%. Treatment indicated: 15 Gy SBRT to primary tumor, nephrectomy 4 weeks later. The sample was tumor tissue, taken from a patient whose treatment included radiotherapy and nephrectomy. The receptor source for this set is a woman aged 70 to 79 with renal cell carcinoma.

Only a few counts were recorded for this clone. The chain recombines TRBV19 with TRBJ1-1; D might be TRBD1 (5 bases). CDR3 length equals 12 residues. CDR1 and CDR2 (germline): LNHDA, SQIVND (reference sequence). With 8 bases removed from V and 4 bases from J, the gap between germline ends came to 11 bases. The CDR3 region is CASGAGLTEAFF. The CDR3 nucleotides read TGTGCCAGTGGGGCGGGACTCACTGAAGCTTTCTTT.

V usage is TRBV29-1 and J usage is TRBJ2-1, with D perhaps matching TRBD1 (6 bases). This CDR3 contains 13 residues. Between the trimmed V and J ends, which lost 7 bases and 7 bases, there was a span of 17 bases. Germline values: CDR1 SQVTM, CDR2 ANQGSEA. CDR3 coding DNA: TGCAGCGCCACCGCAACAGGGCGGAATGAGCAGTTCTTC. This gives the protein CSATATGRNEQFF.

V gene TRBV28 combines with J gene TRBJ2-3; TRBD2 aligns across 11 bases. The CDR3 spans 17 residues. V dropped 3 bases and J dropped 1; count of bases not matched to a gene: 6. Germline V lookup: CDR1 MDHEN, CDR2 SYDVKM. The CDR3 bases are TGTGCCAGCAGTTTGATAGCGGGGGGGCGTGGCACAGATACGCAGTATTTT. It yields the protein CASSLIAGGRGTDTQYF.

The chain combines TRBV7-2 with TRBJ2-7, with D possibly TRBD2 on 6 matching bases. Germline assignment: CDR1 SGHTA and CDR2 FQGNSA. Deletions cut 5 bases from V and 3 bases from J, with 8 bases between. The CDR3 has 12 amino acids. The DNA for the CDR3 is TGTGCCAGCAGCGCGGACTACTACGAGCAGTACTTC. It yields the protein CASSADYYEQYF.

V is TRBV5-1 and J is TRBJ1-4; possible D gene TRBD1, 6 bases. The CDR3 consists of 13 residues. Germline CDR1 SGHRS, CDR2 YFSETQ. Trimming took 1 base from V and 8 from J, leaving 9 bases between them. The CDR3 reads CASSLQGREKLFF. The CDR3 DNA reads TGCGCCAGCAGCTTGCAGGGGCGAGAAAAACTGTTTTTT.

This chain uses TRBV7-8 with TRBJ2-3; unclear D gene. Germline CDR1 and CDR2: SGHVS and FQNEAQ. The CDR3 has 13 residues. V lost 4 bases to trimming and J lost 5 bases, with 10 bases between them. The CDR3 sequence: CASSYLGLDTQYF. The CDR3 nucleotides are TGTGCCAGCAGCTACCTCGGCTTAGATACGCAGTATTTT.

The chain uses TRBV9 and TRBJ1-4, with a tentative D call TRBD1 (6 bases). Germline V CDR1 and CDR2: SGDLS, YYNGEE. Trimming cost V 0 bases and J 8 bases, with 14 bases left between them. CDR3 length: 15 residues. In nucleotides, the CDR3 is TGTGCCAGCAGCGTAGGGCCGGGGGCGGCGGAAAAACTGTTTTTT. This sequence encodes CASSVGPGAAEKLFF.